The clone carrying this TCR beta chain was seen a handful of times. Its antigen is not identified. Researchers took RNA transcripts and amplified the TCR beta CDR3 regions from them. The HTBI primer set served for first-round RT-PCR of the TCR CDR3. TCRdb called the multiplex PCR reads again in MiXCR, with one record for every CDR3 protein. The sample gives over 300,000 distinct CDR3 sequences, approximately 14% of which show up once; 8% to 13% is in the top ten. The sample is drawn from a study of T cells in Graves' hyperthyroidism and ophthalmopathy. Study observations and caveats: Most expanded thyroid clonotypes above 0.001 also appeared in blood.

V was clipped by 0 bases and J by 4 bases; unmatched bases: 3. The CDR3 length is 16 residues. Germline V gene data show CDR1 as DFQATT and CDR2 as SNEGSKA (reference sequence). From roughly 10 ml of fresh peripheral blood, PBMCs were isolated. The chain combines TRBV20-1 with TRBJ2-2; 12 bases align to TRBD2. The sequence was obtained from a woman aged 55-69 years with Graves' hyperthyroidism. The specimen was blood. The chain's CDR3 is CSARERLAGATGELFF. The DNA for the CDR3 is TGCAGTGCTAGAGAACGACTAGCGGGAGCCACCGGGGAGCTGTTTTTT.